Following are 31 T cell receptor beta chains from one sample sequenced in a study of blood T cell repertoires in COVID-19. Produced via immunoSEQ multiplex PCR; TCRdb's table is partial and in-frame only. The profile shows hundreds of thousands of clones, around 87% of them singletons. Sequences were obtained from peripheral blood. These receptors all come from a woman aged 45-65 years who had recovered from COVID-19.

This chain links TRBV7-6 with TRBJ2-7; no definite D call. There are 11 residues in the CDR3. Germline CDR1 reads SGHVS; CDR2 reads FNYEAQ. Between the trimmed V and J ends, which lost 4 bases and 5 bases, there was a span of 6 bases. CDR3 residues: CASSSFDEQYF. The CDR3 DNA reads TGTGCCAGCAGCTCGTTCGACGAGCAGTACTTC.

The chain is built from TRBV3-1 (or the pseudogene TRBV3-2) and TRBJ2-2; 7 bases agree with TRBD1. CDR1 and CDR2 from the germline V gene are LGHDT and YNNKEL (reference sequence). Germline trimming cut 1 base from V and 3 bases from J; bases unmatched to any gene: 5. This CDR3 spans 16 amino acids. The CDR3 loop is CASSQVTGWDTGELFF. The DNA of the CDR3 is TGTGCCAGCAGCCAAGTGACAGGGTGGGACACCGGGGAGCTGTTTTTT.

The chain recombines TRBV5-1 with TRBJ1-2, with 8 bases identical to TRBD1. V trimming: 4 bases; J trimming: 6 bases; junction bases outside the gene matches: 11. This CDR3 is 15 amino acids long. CDR1 is SGHRS and CDR2 is YFSETQ in the germline V gene. The CDR3 DNA reads TGCGCCAGCAGCACAGGTCCGCAGGGGGCGGATGGCTACACCTTC. Translation: CASSTGPQGADGYTF.

Note on this clone: Since a much larger clone is just one base distant, this may be a read error. The J gene is TRBJ1-5, the V gene TRBV7-2; unclear D gene. Trimming removed 1 base at V and 3 bases at J, with 4 bases between. CDR3 length equals 13 residues. The V gene's germline CDR1 is SGHTA and CDR2 FQGNSA. The CDR3, as DNA: TGTGCCAGCAGCTTAGGGGCCAATCAGCCCCAGCATTTT. Its protein product is CASSLGANQPQHF.

The gene calls are TRBV19 and TRBJ1-1; unclear D gene. Germline V lookup: CDR1 LNHDA, CDR2 SQIVND (reference sequence). V was shortened by 2 bases and J by 3 bases, with 13 bases between the two germline ends. The CDR3 is 15 residues long. The CDR3: CASSIRGGGYTEAFF. Here the CDR3 DNA reads TGTGCCAGTAGTATACGGGGAGGCGGGTACACTGAAGCTTTCTTT.

On this clone itself: The sample holds other DNA sequences that translate to the same CDR3. The V gene is TRBV10-3, the J gene TRBJ1-5; D gene uncertain. The CDR3 extends over 13 amino acids. Germline V gene data show CDR1 as ENHRY and CDR2 as SYGVKD. The V end lost 2 bases, the J end lost 1 base, and 3 bases lay between the germline ends. The CDR3 sequence: CAISEISNQPQHF. Written as DNA, the CDR3 is TGTGCCATCAGTGAGATAAGCAATCAGCCCCAGCATTTT.

The gene calls are TRBV12-3 or TRBV12-4 and TRBJ2-1, with a weak D call TRBD2 (5 bases). Trimming left V 2 bases short and J 9 bases short, with 5 bases between. The CDR3 covers 11 residues. Here the CDR3 reads CASSLRGEQFF. DNA for the CDR3: TGTGCCAGCAGTTTACGGGGTGAGCAGTTCTTC.

Written as DNA, the CDR3 is TGTGCCAGCAGCCAATCGCCCGGGGTGGACAATCAGCCCCAGCATTTT. Amino acids: CASSQSPGVDNQPQHF. This chain connects TRBV16 to TRBJ1-5; D not resolved. V was cut by 0 bases and J by 3 bases, with 12 bases left in between. Germline-derived CDR1 and CDR2 are KGHSY and FQNENV. The CDR3 is 16 amino acids.

The chain employs TRBV5-5 and TRBJ1-5; D unclear. This CDR3 is built from 15 residues. Germline V gives CDR1 SGHKS, CDR2 YYEKEE (reference sequence). Trimming shortened V by 0 bases and J by 6 bases, and 13 bases separated the two germline ends. The CDR3 DNA reads TGTGCCAGCAGCTTGGGCGCTGGGCAAGGTCAGCCCCAGCATTTT. Its translation: CASSLGAGQGQPQHF. The whole variable domain, remainder taken from reference TRBV5-5 and TRBJ1-5, is DAGVTQSPTHLIKTRGQQVTLRCSPISGHKSVSWYQQVLGQGPQFIFQYYEKEERGRGNFPDRFSARQFPNYSSELNVNALLLGDSALYLCASSLGAGQGQPQHFGDGTRLSIL.

This clone has more than one count but fewer than ten. The chain has TRBV18 and TRBJ2-1; D not certain. The length of the CDR3 is 14 residues. V was trimmed by 3 bases and J by 4 bases, leaving 10 bases between them. Germline V gene data show CDR1 as KGHSH and CDR2 as LQKENI. CDR3 sequence: CASSPVGRYNEQFF. The CDR3 DNA is TGTGCCAGCTCACCGGTGGGCAGGTACAATGAGCAGTTCTTC.

The gene calls are TRBV2 and TRBJ2-1; 8 bases map to TRBD2. CDR1 and CDR2 from the germline V gene are SNHLY and FYNNEI. V was pared by 4 bases and J by 0 bases, with 8 bases of the junction left unmatched. CDR3 length: 17 residues. This chain's CDR3 is CASSATLAGSSYNEQFF. The CDR3, as DNA: TGTGCCAGCAGTGCCACATTAGCGGGGAGCTCCTACAATGAGCAGTTCTTC.

J is TRBJ2-7 and V is TRBV11-3; possible D gene TRBD2, 5 bases. This CDR3 contains 12 residues. The V gene's germline CDR1 is SGHNT and CDR2 YENEEA. Between the trimmed V and J ends, which lost 5 bases and 1 base, there was a span of 6 bases. This CDR3 is CASSRTSYEQYF. Here the CDR3 DNA reads TGTGCCAGCAGCAGGACTTCCTACGAGCAGTACTTC.

This chain connects TRBV7-6 to TRBJ2-2; 7 nucleotides match TRBD1. There are 16 residues in the CDR3. Germline V CDR1 and CDR2: SGHVS, FNYEAQ. V gave up 4 bases and J gave up 3 bases; unmatched junction bases: 8. The chain's CDR3 is CASSSPDRADTGELFF. The CDR3 region has the DNA TGTGCCAGCAGCTCTCCCGACAGGGCGGACACCGGGGAGCTGTTTTTT. Variable domain in full (rest from reference TRBV7-6 and TRBJ2-2): GAGVSQSPRYKVTKRGQDVALRCDPISGHVSLYWYRQALGQGPEFLTYFNYEAQQDKSGLPNDRFSAERPEGSISTLTIQRTEQRDSAMYRCASSSPDRADTGELFFGEGSRLTVL.

The chain joins TRBV7-2 to TRBJ2-1, with TRBD2 matching over 10 bases. CDR3 length: 14 amino acids. CDR1 and CDR2 from the germline V gene are SGHTA and FQGNSA. V shed 3 bases and J 10 bases; nucleotides not matched to a gene: 6. CDR3 sequence reads: CASSLPGLASEQFF. The CDR3 bases are TGTGCCAGCAGCTTGCCGGGACTAGCGTCGGAGCAGTTCTTC.

This clone was detected only once. The J gene is TRBJ2-7, the V gene TRBV5-1; weak D call: TRBD2 (5 bases). The CDR3 runs to 14 residues. From germline, CDR1 is SGHRS and CDR2 YFSETQ. Trimming removed 4 bases from V and 2 bases from J, with 13 bases in between. CDR3 in DNA: TGCGCCAGCAGCCAGTCCGGGGAACCCTACGAGCAGTACTTC. Translation: CASSQSGEPYEQYF.

This sequence joins TRBV7-3 and TRBJ2-3; 9 bases are shared with TRBD2. Germline-derived CDR1 and CDR2 are SGHTA and FQGTGA. V lost 3 bases to trimming and J lost 2 bases; unmatched junction nucleotides: 9. CDR3 length: 17 residues. CDR3 protein: CASSLTSGLRPTDTQYF. In DNA form, the CDR3 reads TGTGCCAGCAGCTTGACTAGCGGATTACGACCCACAGATACGCAGTATTTT.

The chain combines TRBV19 with TRBJ2-5; 11 bases match TRBD2. The CDR3 contains 14 residues. Germline CDR1 LNHDA, CDR2 SQIVND (reference sequence). Trimming removed 6 bases from V and 5 bases from J; junction bases left unmatched: 5. The CDR3 reads CASSTSGSMETQYF. The CDR3 coding sequence is TGTGCCAGTAGCACTAGCGGGAGTATGGAGACCCAGTACTTC.

The chain recombines TRBV5-6 with TRBJ1-1; D is unresolved. Germline values: CDR1 SGHDT, CDR2 YYEEEE. Trimming pared 0 bases from V and 1 base from J, leaving 16 bases between. The CDR3 is made up of 17 amino acids. CDR3 DNA: TGTGCCAGCAGCTTGGTGGGCCCTCTCGGTAGGAACACTGAAGCTTTCTTT. It specifies CASSLVGPLGRNTEAFF.

This rearrangement joins TRBV5-1 to TRBJ2-1, with D perhaps matching TRBD1 (6 bases). CDR1 and CDR2 (germline): SGHRS, YFSETQ. V was trimmed by 4 bases and J by 4 bases, leaving 18 bases between them. CDR3 size: 16 residues. This chain's CDR3 is CASSPSTGAAYNEQFF. CDR3 DNA: TGCGCCAGCAGCCCGTCGACAGGTGCGGCGTACAATGAGCAGTTCTTC. Complete variable domain (other parts from reference TRBV5-1 and TRBJ2-1): KAGVTQTPRYLIKTRGQQVTLSCSPISGHRSVSWYQQTPGQGLQFLFEYFSETQRNKGNFPGRFSGRQFSNSRSEMNVSTLELGDSALYLCASSPSTGAAYNEQFFGPGTRLTVL.

J is TRBJ2-6 and V is TRBV7-6, with D hard to call. The CDR3 length is 15 residues. V dropped 2 bases and J dropped 0 bases, with 5 bases sitting between them. CDR1 is SGHVS, CDR2 FNYEAQ, per germline. In nucleotides, the CDR3 is TGTGCCAGCAGCTTACTTAACTCTGGGGCCAACGTCCTGACTTTC. This encodes CASSLLNSGANVLTF.

The chain couples TRBV6-2 or TRBV6-3 to TRBJ2-2; D is perhaps TRBD2 (5 bases). This CDR3 region has 16 residues. The V gene's germline CDR1 is MNHEY and CDR2 SVGEGT. Trimming removed 2 bases at V and 4 bases at J, with 14 bases between. The CDR3 sequence: CASSYPLPLATGELFF. CDR3 coding DNA: TGTGCCAGCAGTTACCCCTTACCCCTAGCCACCGGGGAGCTGTTTTTT.

V usage is TRBV5-5 and J usage is TRBJ1-4; 9 positions match TRBD1. The CDR3 is 17 amino acids. Germline CDR1 reads SGHKS; CDR2 reads YYEKEE (reference sequence). V shed 2 bases, J shed 6 bases, and the junction held 11 bases outside the gene matches. The CDR3 DNA reads TGTGCCAGCAGCTTAAGAACAGGGGGCGGGGTTTATGAAAAACTGTTTTTT. This encodes CASSLRTGGGVYEKLFF.

V gene TRBV19 combines with J gene TRBJ1-6; tentatively, D is TRBD1 (6 bases). The CDR3 is 15 residues long. V was pared by 3 bases and J by 7 bases, with 13 bases between. Germline values: CDR1 LNHDA, CDR2 SQIVND (reference sequence). CDR3 DNA: TGTGCCAGTAGTATCATACAGGGTCTCAATTCACCCCTCCACTTT. Protein: CASSIIQGLNSPLHF.

The genes are TRBV5-1 and TRBJ2-1, with 10 bases lining up with TRBD2. Germline assignment: CDR1 SGHRS and CDR2 YFSETQ. The V and J ends lost 4 bases and 2 bases, in that order; junction bases with no gene match: 6. The CDR3 totals 16 residues. CDR3 region: CASSPTLAGAYNEQFF. The CDR3 DNA reads as TGCGCCAGCAGCCCGACTCTAGCGGGAGCCTACAATGAGCAGTTCTTC.

The V gene is TRBV28, the J gene TRBJ2-1; TRBD1 agrees at 7 bases. Germline trimming cut 5 bases from V and 7 bases from J; bases unmatched to any gene: 8. Germline CDR1 is MDHEN and CDR2 is SYDVKM. This CDR3 is built from 14 residues. This CDR3 reads CASSPTGSVNEQFF. The CDR3 DNA is TGTGCCAGCAGTCCGACAGGGTCGGTGAATGAGCAGTTCTTC.

This sequence joins TRBV30 and TRBJ2-5, with D possibly being TRBD2 (6 bases). The V gene lost 4 bases and the J gene lost 0 bases, with 15 bases spanning the gap. This CDR3 is built from 15 residues. CDR1 is GTSNPN and CDR2 is SVGIG in the germline V gene (reference sequence). The CDR3 DNA is TGTGCCTGGACGTCGGGGGAGGTGTACCAAGAGACCCAGTACTTC. It encodes CAWTSGEVYQETQYF.

The chain joins TRBV6-2 or TRBV6-3 to TRBJ1-5; D is possibly TRBD1 (5 bases). The V gene's germline CDR1 is MNHEY and CDR2 SVGEGT. This CDR3 region has 14 residues. V dropped 5 bases and J dropped 3 bases, with 11 bases sitting between them. The CDR3 spells CASSVDRLNQPQHF. CDR3 coding DNA: TGTGCCAGCAGTGTAGACAGACTCAATCAGCCCCAGCATTTT.

The V call is TRBV5-1, the J call TRBJ1-1, with a possible D match to TRBD1 (5 bases). Germline V gives CDR1 SGHRS, CDR2 YFSETQ. This CDR3 comprises 16 residues. Between the trimmed V and J ends, which lost 0 bases and 4 bases, there was a span of 16 bases. CDR3 in DNA: TGCGCCAGCAGCTTGGTAATCGGGGCGGGGGGCACTGAAGCTTTCTTT. This sequence encodes CASSLVIGAGGTEAFF.

Note on this clone: One end of the junction fails to match germline, which may point to a read error. The rearrangement joins TRBV7-7 to TRBJ1-4; D is unclear. This CDR3 comprises 15 residues. Germline V CDR1 and CDR2: SSHAT, FNYEAQ (reference sequence). In DNA, the CDR3 is TGTGCTAGCAGCTTCGGTCCAGGCCTTAATGAAAAACTGTTTTTT. Translation gives CASSFGPGLNEKLFF.

A note on this clone: Distinct nucleotide sequences in the sample also encode this CDR3. The DNA of the CDR3 is TGTGCCAGCTCAAGACAGATGAACACTGAAGCTTTCTTT. Translating gives CASSRQMNTEAFF. V is TRBV18 and J is TRBJ1-1, with TRBD1 as a possible D gene (5 bases). V gave up 5 bases and J gave up 0 bases, with 7 bases separating them. CDR1 and CDR2 from the germline V gene are KGHSH and LQKENI. This CDR3 region has 13 residues.

This clone was recorded once. The chain has TRBV7-9 and TRBJ1-6; 7 bases match TRBD1. There are 14 residues in the CDR3. Germline assignment: CDR1 SEHNR and CDR2 FQNEAQ (reference sequence). The V and J ends lost 4 bases and 7 bases, in that order; junction bases with no gene match: 4. The CDR3 nucleotides read TGTGCCAGCAGCTCGGGACAGTGGAATTCACCCCTCCACTTT. It encodes CASSSGQWNSPLHF.